The source of this T cell receptor (beta chain) is a study of beta chain features in type 1 diabetes. Study-level findings and limits: TCRB CDR3s were moderately but significantly shorter in Type 1 diabetes patients in all four CD4+ subsets. In the patient group, naive, central memory and Treg TCRB repertoires seemed more alike than in the healthy donor group.

Researchers reported sorting CD4+ naive, central memory, regulatory and stem cell-like memory cells via CD45RO/CCR7/CD25/CD127/CD95/CD27. Without exception, sorted populations had purity beyond 95%. The CDR3 extends over 12 amino acids. The V end lost 8 bases, the J end lost 1 base, and 8 bases lay between the germline ends. CDR1 and CDR2 (germline): SEHNR, FQNEAQ (reference sequence). Isolated RNA was reverse transcribed in full, so expressed TCRB transcripts were sequenced. An average approximately 3.5 million reads came from naive, central memory and regulatory T cell samples. The data were produced by immunoSEQ multiplex PCR, yet TCRdb's version contains in-frame clones alone and is incomplete. The sample lists hundreds of thousands of clones, over 12% occurring once. The sample holds a few counts of this clone. The antigen remains unidentified.

Specimen: naive CD4+ T cells from blood. The receptor comes from a man aged 18 to 29 with type 1 diabetes. V gene TRBV7-9 combines with J gene TRBJ1-1; D is ambiguous. Here the CDR3 reads CASLAQNTEAFF. CDR3 nucleotide sequence: TGTGCCAGCTTGGCCCAGAACACTGAAGCTTTCTTT.